These 27 T cell receptor beta chains were all obtained from the same sample, sequenced in a study of T-cell reconstitution after alpha-beta-depleted transplantation in children (dated by TCRdb to 2016 to 2017). In light of the paper, this sample's treatment or condition label describes: allogeneic hematopoietic cell transplantation with graft depleted of TCRalphabeta T cells and CD19 B cells. The library was obtained by PCR. The instrument given in TCRdb is Illumina HiSeq 2500. TCR library preparation used molecular barcoding, with unique molecular identifiers applied to normalize quantification of the TCRbeta repertoire. TCRdb itself trimmed the public reads at Q25 with fastp, ran MiXCR and retained productive beta chains. CDR3 protein sequences are deduplicated, and each keeps its most common genes and DNA. The sample profile shows 280,000 or so distinct CDR3 sequences; 11% of them were found once. Of the sample, 23% is held by the ten largest clones.

The source was peripheral blood, collected 180 days after TCRalphabeta/CD19-depleted stem cell transplant. These receptor sequences come from a male patient aged 2-10 years who had a stem cell transplant for chronic granulomatous disease, so the T cells may come from the graft donor.

This clonotype was counted ten times or more. The chain recombines TRBV5-5 with TRBJ2-5; D gene uncertain. Germline V gives CDR1 SGHKS, CDR2 YYEKEE (reference sequence). The CDR3 length is 14 residues. Trimming pared 3 bases from V and 1 base from J, leaving 10 bases between. The CDR3 DNA is TGTGCCAGCAGCTCCAAGGCGGTCCAAGAGACCCAGTACTTC. Residues: CASSSKAVQETQYF.

The sample holds a few counts of this clonotype. This chain links TRBV28 with TRBJ2-1, with D perhaps given as TRBD1 or TRBD2 (5 bases each). The CDR3 totals 17 residues. The V and J ends lost 7 bases and 0 bases respectively, with 19 bases between them. Germline-derived CDR1 and CDR2 are MDHEN and SYDVKM. CDR3 DNA sequence: TGTGCCAGCAAATTGGGGGTGGGATGGTACTCCTACAATGAGCAGTTCTTC. The encoded protein is CASKLGVGWYSYNEQFF.

This clonotype appeared many times. V gene TRBV5-1 combines with J gene TRBJ2-1; D is perhaps TRBD2 (5 bases). The V and J ends lost 4 bases and 3 bases respectively, with 17 bases between them. Germline CDR1 and CDR2: SGHRS and YFSETQ. This CDR3 comprises 16 residues. The chain's CDR3 is CASSPADFRFYNEQFF. DNA of the CDR3: TGCGCCAGCAGCCCGGCGGACTTTCGTTTCTACAATGAGCAGTTCTTC.

This clonotype was counted many times. Here the CDR3 DNA reads TGTGCCAGCAGGGAAACAGATACGCAGTATTTT. Amino acid sequence: CASRETDTQYF. The rearrangement joins TRBV28 to TRBJ2-3, with no clear D. CDR3 size: 11 residues. Germline CDR1 is MDHEN and CDR2 is SYDVKM. The V gene lost 6 bases and the J gene lost 3 bases, with 4 bases spanning the gap. Full variable domain (outside the CDR3, taken from reference TRBV28 and TRBJ2-3): DVKVTQSSRYLVKRTGEKVFLECVQDMDHENMFWYRQDPGLGLRLIYFSYDVKMKEKGDIPEGYSVSREKKERFSLILESASTNQTSMYLCASRETDTQYFGPGTRLTVL.

This sequence joins TRBV28 and TRBJ1-5, with TRBD1 identical over 8 bases. The V gene end was trimmed by 5 bases and the J gene end by 8 bases; junction bases not matched to a gene: 5. Looked up from germline, CDR1 is MDHEN and CDR2 is SYDVKM. This CDR3 is built from 13 residues. As DNA, the CDR3 is TGTGCCAGCAGTAACAGGGGGGCGGAGCCCCAGCATTTT. This sequence encodes CASSNRGAEPQHF.

This clonotype was recorded at least ten times. The CDR3 nucleotides are TGTGCCAGCAGCCGGGACAGGGAGACCGGGGAGCTGTTTTTT. As protein: CASSRDRETGELFF. The chain has TRBV5-7 and TRBJ2-2; 9 bases match TRBD1. TRBV5-7 falls under the ORF class, with uncertain function. Trimming cost V 4 bases and J 5 bases; bases outside gene matches: 3. There are 14 residues in the CDR3.

This clonotype appeared many times. V and J are TRBV28 and TRBJ1-2; D is unresolved. The germline V gene encodes CDR1 MDHEN and CDR2 SYDVKM. Trimming stripped 3 bases from V and 4 bases from J, with 12 bases between. This CDR3 region has 14 residues. CDR3 DNA: TGTGCCAGCAGTTTCCCCCCGGCAGTCTATGGCTACACCTTC. It encodes CASSFPPAVYGYTF.

This clonotype has more than one count but fewer than ten. J is TRBJ1-5 and V is TRBV30, with 9 nucleotides matching TRBD1. V dropped 4 bases and J dropped 8; count of bases not matched to a gene: 9. Germline values: CDR1 GTSNPN, CDR2 SVGIG (reference sequence). There are 14 residues in the CDR3. In nucleotides, the CDR3 is TGTGCCTGGAAGCCCGGGACAGGGCCTGAGCCCCAGCATTTT. It yields the protein CAWKPGTGPEPQHF. Filled out from reference TRBV30 and TRBJ1-5, the complete variable domain reads SQTIHQWPATLVQPVGSPLSLECTVEGTSNPNLYWYRQAAGRGLQLLFYSVGIGQISSEVPQNLSASRPQDRQFILSSKKLLLSDSGFYLCAWKPGTGPEPQHFGDGTRLSIL.

This clonotype appeared many times. J is TRBJ2-5 and V is TRBV7-8, with D possibly matching TRBD2 (5 bases). The germline V gene encodes CDR1 SGHVS and CDR2 FQNEAQ. The CDR3 is made up of 16 amino acids. V lost 5 bases and J 5 bases, leaving 21 bases between the germline ends. This CDR3 reads CASSQVRTSGGETQYF. CDR3 sequence (DNA): TGTGCCAGCAGCCAAGTTCGCACCTCTGGCGGGGAGACCCAGTACTTC. The complete variable domain, with remaining parts taken from reference TRBV7-8 and TRBJ2-5, reads GAGVSQSPRYKVAKRGQDVALRCDPISGHVSLFWYQQALGQGPEFLTYFQNEAQLDKSGLPSDRFFAERPEGSVSTLKIQRTQQEDSAVYLCASSQVRTSGGETQYFGPGTRLLVL.

The chain is built from TRBV5-1 and TRBJ1-1; 8 bases map to TRBD1. This CDR3 contains 14 residues. The germline V gene encodes CDR1 SGHRS and CDR2 YFSETQ. V shed 4 bases and J 2 bases; nucleotides not matched to a gene: 4. Here the CDR3 reads CASSGTGINTEAFF. CDR3 nucleotides: TGCGCCAGCAGCGGGACAGGAATCAACACTGAAGCTTTCTTT.

This CDR3 is CSASGTSGGEDTQYF. For the CDR3, the DNA is TGCAGTGCTAGCGGGACTAGCGGGGGGGAAGATACGCAGTATTTT. The chain couples TRBV20-1 to TRBJ2-3; 16 bases fit TRBD2. The CDR3 is 15 residues long. Per the germline V gene, CDR1 is DFQATT and CDR2 is SNEGSKA (reference sequence). V lost 3 bases and J lost 5; bases outside the gene matches: 2.

About this clonotype itself: A much larger clone differs from this one at a single base, so this may be a read error. The rearrangement links TRBV20-1 to TRBJ2-5, with 10 bases matching TRBD2. Trimming cost V 7 bases and J 2 bases; bases outside gene matches: 4. CDR1 and CDR2 from the germline V gene are DFQATT and SNEGSKA (reference sequence). This CDR3 has 13 residues. Written as DNA, the CDR3 is TGCAGTGATAGGACTAGCGGACAAGAGACCCAGTACTTC. Translated, it gives CSDRTSGQETQYF.

There are many counts of this clonotype. The J gene is TRBJ2-7, the V gene TRBV12-3 or TRBV12-4; D is ambiguous. Trimming shortened V by 4 bases and J by 4 bases, and 5 bases separated the two germline ends. The CDR3 contains 11 residues. The CDR3 DNA is TGTGCCAGCAGTTATGAGTACGAGCAGTACTTC. Translated: CASSYEYEQYF.

With respect to this clonotype: A much larger clone lies one base from this, so it may be a read error. V is TRBV5-6 and J is TRBJ2-7, with 7 nucleotides matching TRBD1. The CDR3 runs 16 residues. V was clipped by 4 bases and J by 3 bases; unmatched bases: 13. Germline V gene sequence: CDR1 SGHDT, CDR2 YYEEEE. DNA of the CDR3: TGTGCCAGCAGCCCCCGACAGGGCGTATCCGTCTACGAGCAGTACTTC. Its translation: CASSPRQGVSVYEQYF.

This clonotype was seen more than once but under ten times. This sequence joins TRBV30 and TRBJ1-5; D is unclear. Trimming cost V 0 bases and J 2 bases, with 11 bases left between them. Germline V gene lookup returns CDR1 GTSNPN and CDR2 SVGIG (reference sequence). This CDR3 comprises 15 residues. CDR3 bases: TGTGCCTGGAGTGTCTTGGGTTTGGGCAATCAGCCCCAGCATTTT. This codes for CAWSVLGLGNQPQHF. The full variable domain, in which reference TRBV30 and TRBJ1-5 provide the parts outside the CDR3, is SQTIHQWPATLVQPVGSPLSLECTVEGTSNPNLYWYRQAAGRGLQLLFYSVGIGQISSEVPQNLSASRPQDRQFILSSKKLLLSDSGFYLCAWSVLGLGNQPQHFGDGTRLSIL.

The V gene is TRBV19, the J gene TRBJ2-1; no reliable D call. The CDR3 sequence is 14 residues long. CDR1 and CDR2 (germline): LNHDA, SQIVND (reference sequence). V lost 5 bases, J lost 1 base, and 9 bases lay in between. This CDR3 is CASSSFPSYNEQFF. The CDR3 nucleotides read TGTGCCAGTAGTTCTTTCCCATCCTACAATGAGCAGTTCTTC.

A note on this clonotype: Since a much larger clone is just one base distant, this may be a read error. The chain is built from TRBV3-1 and TRBJ2-3; a possible D gene is TRBD1 (6 bases). The CDR3 has 15 residues. Germline V gives CDR1 LGHDT, CDR2 YNNKEL (reference sequence). DNA of the CDR3: TGTGCCTGCAGCCACCACAGGGCTAGCACAGATACGCAGTATTTT. Translation gives CACSHHRASTDTQYF.

This clonotype was counted ten times or more. The chain uses TRBV20-1 and TRBJ2-1; 8 bases fit TRBD2. The germline CDR1 and CDR2 sequences are DFQATT and SNEGSKA (reference sequence). CDR3 length: 14 residues. V was pared by 6 bases and J by 0 bases, with 4 bases of the junction left unmatched. The CDR3 here is CSALAGPSYNEQFF. CDR3 sequence (DNA): TGCAGTGCCTTAGCGGGACCCTCCTACAATGAGCAGTTCTTC.

This clonotype was detected ten times or more. The chain uses TRBV23-1 and TRBJ1-1, with 10 bases matching TRBD1. TRBV23-1 counts as an open reading frame of uncertain function. The trim removed 5 bases at V and 4 bases at J, leaving 16 bases unmatched. This CDR3 is built from 18 residues. The CDR3: CASSICPDLDRGATEAFF. CDR3 coding DNA: TGCGCCAGCAGTATTTGTCCTGATTTGGACAGGGGGGCCACTGAAGCTTTCTTT.

This clonotype came up many times. J is TRBJ2-3 and V is TRBV20-1; D is unresolved. Germline CDR1 and CDR2: DFQATT and SNEGSKA (reference sequence). The V end was cut by 0 bases, the J end by 4 bases, with 8 bases between. This CDR3 is 13 amino acids long. The CDR3: CSAREGLADTQYF. For the CDR3, the DNA is TGCAGTGCTAGAGAAGGTCTCGCAGATACGCAGTATTTT.

This clonotype was recorded at least ten times. The CDR3 region is CATGQGRGGYEQYF. In DNA, the CDR3 is TGTGCCACCGGACAGGGGCGGGGCGGCTACGAGCAGTACTTC. This chain links TRBV27 with TRBJ2-7; TRBD1 matches at 9 bases. CDR1 is MNHEY and CDR2 is SMNVEV in the germline V gene (reference sequence). CDR3 length: 14 residues. V gave up 10 bases and J gave up 3 bases; unmatched junction bases: 10.

This clonotype was detected many times. V usage is TRBV7-3 and J usage is TRBJ2-1, with D uncertain. The V end lost 2 bases, the J end lost 5 bases, and 13 bases lay between the germline ends. CDR3 length: 15 amino acids. Germline V CDR1 and CDR2: SGHTA, FQGTGA. This CDR3 reads CASSLGPGRNNEQFF. For the CDR3, the DNA is TGTGCCAGCAGCTTAGGGCCGGGCAGGAACAATGAGCAGTTCTTC.

This clonotype was found many times. This chain joins TRBV6-2 or TRBV6-3 and TRBJ2-1, with 11 bases matching TRBD2. V lost 4 bases, J lost 8 bases, and 10 bases stayed unmatched. CDR3 length: 16 amino acids. CDR1 and CDR2 (germline): MNHEY, SVGEGT. The CDR3: CASSSLLAGDRDEQFF. The CDR3 DNA reads as TGTGCCAGCAGTTCCTTACTAGCGGGAGATCGGGATGAGCAGTTCTTC.

This clonotype was observed many times. The rearrangement links TRBV7-2 to TRBJ2-7, with D perhaps TRBD2 (5 bases). The CDR3 has 14 residues. V lost 1 base to trimming and J lost 3 bases, with 10 bases between them. Germline-derived CDR1 and CDR2 are SGHTA and FQGNSA. The CDR3 DNA reads as TGTGCCAGCAGCTTAGGAGGGATCTACTACGAGCAGTACTTC. Its protein product is CASSLGGIYYEQYF.

There are many counts of this clonotype. The chain couples TRBV7-2 to TRBJ2-1; 7 nucleotides align to TRBD2. V lost 3 bases to trimming and J lost 4 bases; unmatched junction nucleotides: 6. CDR3 length: 15 residues. Germline CDR1 reads SGHTA; CDR2 reads FQGNSA. The DNA for the CDR3 is TGTGCCAGCAGCTTCTCGGGACTAACTTACAATGAGCAGTTCTTC. It translates to CASSFSGLTYNEQFF.

This clonotype was recorded many times. CDR3: CASSSGQFGYEQYF. The CDR3 nucleotides are TGTGCCAGCAGCTCGGGACAGTTTGGCTACGAGCAGTACTTC. The chain couples TRBV5-6 to TRBJ2-7, with 7 bases aligning to TRBD1. Germline trimming cut 3 bases from V and 3 bases from J; bases unmatched to any gene: 6. This CDR3 region has 14 residues. Germline CDR1 SGHDT, CDR2 YYEEEE.

This clonotype was counted ten times or more. This sequence joins TRBV6-2 or TRBV6-3 and TRBJ1-1, with D possibly being TRBD1 (5 bases). The CDR3 is made up of 12 amino acids. Germline loops: CDR1 MNHEY, CDR2 SVGEGT. V was clipped by 4 bases and J by 5 bases, with 8 bases between them. CDR3 loop: CASSWGRTEAFF. CDR3 sequence (DNA): TGTGCCAGCAGTTGGGGGAGGACTGAAGCTTTCTTT.